One and the same sample provided the 11 T cell receptor beta chains below, sequenced in a study of regulatory T cells in long-lasting Graves disease. iRepertoire HTBI primers and Arm-PCR of CDR3 regions built TCR beta libraries. Using its own MiXCR run on the multiplex PCR reads, TCRdb lists one record per CDR3 protein. The repertoire holds over 450,000 distinct CDR3 sequences, with about 22% as singletons. Time point given: persistent/refractory GD, antithyroid drugs over 5 years with positive TRAb. With RNA extracted from PBMCs as input, the TCR library was made. The sample consisted of peripheral blood mononuclear cells (PBMCs), taken when the disease was refractory, from a patient treated with antithyroid drugs. The receptors were gathered from a female donor with Graves disease.

There are many counts of this clonotype. V is TRBV28 and J is TRBJ1-4; 7 nucleotides match TRBD1. The germline V gene has CDR1 MDHEN and CDR2 SYDVKM. The V and J ends lost 5 bases and 8 bases, in that order; junction bases with no gene match: 8. CDR3 length equals 14 residues. CDR3 sequence (DNA): TGTGCCAGCAGTATCCGACAGGGAATGGAAAAACTGTTTTTT. This codes for CASSIRQGMEKLFF.

This clonotype occurred many times. This chain uses TRBV2 with TRBJ2-7; 7 nucleotides line up with TRBD1. The CDR3 has 16 residues. In germline, CDR1 is SNHLY, CDR2 FYNNEI. The J segment lost 1 base and the V segment lost 3 bases, leaving 9 bases of the junction unmatched. CDR3 coding DNA: TGTGCCAGCAGTGACCTCGACAGGGAAGGATCCTACGAGCAGTACTTC. Translating it yields CASSDLDREGSYEQYF.

This clonotype came up a few times. The chain couples TRBV4-1 to TRBJ2-7; D is unresolved. The CDR3 is 13 residues long. CDR1 is MGHRA, CDR2 YSYEKL, per germline. Trimming cost V 1 base and J 4 bases, with 8 bases left between them. This CDR3 is CASSQGHPYEQYF. The CDR3 bases are TGCGCCAGCAGCCAAGGCCACCCATACGAGCAGTACTTC.

The table lists this clonotype with many counts. V and J are TRBV12-3 or TRBV12-4 and TRBJ1-2; tentative D call: TRBD1 (5 bases). V lost 0 bases and J lost 8, with 16 bases in between. This CDR3 contains 15 residues. CDR3 region: CASSLAREGQRGYTF. CDR3 nucleotide sequence: TGTGCCAGCAGTTTAGCGCGGGAGGGGCAGCGAGGCTACACCTTC.

This clonotype was picked up many times. The chain recombines TRBV12-3 or TRBV12-4 with TRBJ2-5; the D is unclear. Trimming left V 6 bases short and J 1 base short, with 15 bases between. The CDR3 runs to 15 residues. CDR3 in amino acids: CASSLLGQRQETQYF. CDR3 nucleotide sequence: TGTGCCAGCAGCCTCCTAGGGCAGCGCCAAGAGACCCAGTACTTC.

The J gene is TRBJ2-7, the V gene TRBV7-2, with 9 positions matching TRBD1. Germline assignment: CDR1 SGHTA and CDR2 FQGNSA. The CDR3 extends over 16 amino acids. Losses at the gene ends were 2 bases for V and 1 base for J; bases not matched to a gene: 6. DNA of the CDR3: TGTGCCAGCAGCTTAACCGGGACAGGGATGTCCTACGAGCAGTACTTC. The encoded protein is CASSLTGTGMSYEQYF.

J is TRBJ2-5 and V is TRBV5-1; 10 bases align to TRBD2. V was clipped by 1 base and J by 5 bases; unmatched bases: 2. This CDR3 is built from 14 residues. The germline V gene encodes CDR1 SGHRS and CDR2 YFSETQ. In DNA, the CDR3 is TGCGCCAGCAGCTTGAGGGGACTAGCGGAGACCCAGTACTTC. Translated, it gives CASSLRGLAETQYF.

V usage is TRBV6-5 and J usage is TRBJ2-6; TRBD1 is a possible D gene (5 bases). Germline CDR1 reads MNHEY; CDR2 reads SVGAGI. The CDR3 contains 16 residues. The V end was cut by 0 bases, the J end by 2 bases, with 8 bases between. CDR3 in DNA: TGTGCCAGCAGTTACTCTGGGGCCCCTGGGGCCAACGTCCTGACTTTC. It codes for CASSYSGAPGANVLTF.

This clonotype was observed many times. The V and J genes are TRBV28 and TRBJ1-5; unclear D gene. There are 13 residues in the CDR3. V lost 3 bases and J 0 bases, leaving 3 bases between the germline ends. CDR1 is MDHEN, CDR2 SYDVKM, per germline. The CDR3 nucleotides read TGTGCCAGCAGTTTCCCTAGCAATCAGCCCCAGCATTTT. This encodes CASSFPSNQPQHF.

This clonotype has a count of ten or more. This chain connects TRBV7-2 to TRBJ1-5, with no clear D. The CDR3 has 16 residues. Germline V gene sequence: CDR1 SGHTA, CDR2 FQGNSA. V lost 0 bases, J lost 4 bases, and 13 bases lay in between. The CDR3, as DNA: TGTGCCAGCAGCTTAGCGGGAGGCAATGGAAATCAGCCCCAGCATTTT. It encodes CASSLAGGNGNQPQHF.

This clonotype was recorded many times. V gene TRBV7-2 combines with J gene TRBJ2-5; D not certain. Germline V gene lookup returns CDR1 SGHTA and CDR2 FQGNSA. This CDR3 has 15 residues. The V and J ends lost 7 bases and 5 bases respectively, with 20 bases between them. The CDR3 region has the DNA TGTGCCAGCAATCTCGCGTCCGGGCTGCAGGAGACCCAGTACTTC. Protein: CASNLASGLQETQYF.